This entry lists 10 T cell receptor beta chains sequenced from one sample in a study of blood T cell repertoires in COVID-19. Method: immunoSEQ multiplex PCR; TCRdb's copy keeps in-frame clones and lacks some. This table holds about 190,000 clones, 84% found once. Sequences were obtained from PBMCs or T cells enriched from blood (not recorded which). The receptor source for this set is a woman aged 25 to 39 who had recovered from COVID-19.

In this sample, this clone turned up once. The rearrangement links TRBV3-1 (or the pseudogene TRBV3-2) to TRBJ2-3, with D uncertain. Germline loops: CDR1 LGHDT, CDR2 YNNKEL (reference sequence). The CDR3 has 13 residues. V lost 0 bases and J 2 bases, leaving 3 bases between the germline ends. The DNA for the CDR3 is TGTGCCAGCAGCCAAGATAACACAGATACGCAGTATTTT. The encoded protein is CASSQDNTDTQYF.

The chain joins TRBV5-1 to TRBJ2-5, with a tentative D call TRBD1 (5 bases). CDR1 is SGHRS, CDR2 YFSETQ, per germline. V lost 0 bases, J lost 5 bases, and 17 bases lay in between. The CDR3 covers 16 residues. In DNA, the CDR3 is TGCGCCAGCAGCTTGGGACGGCAGGGCGTTGCGGAGACCCAGTACTTC. Its protein is CASSLGRQGVAETQYF.

The table lists this clone with a few counts. The chain carries TRBV28 and TRBJ1-6; 10 bases are shared with TRBD1. V trimming: 1 base; J trimming: 1 base; junction bases outside the gene matches: 4. The CDR3 extends over 18 amino acids. The germline gives CDR1 MDHEN, CDR2 SYDVKM. The CDR3 region is CASSLSDRGYSYNSPLHF. In DNA form, the CDR3 reads TGTGCCAGCAGTTTATCGGACAGGGGGTATTCCTATAATTCACCCCTCCACTTT. Full variable domain (rest looked up from reference TRBV28 and TRBJ1-6): DVKVTQSSRYLVKRTGEKVFLECVQDMDHENMFWYRQDPGLGLRLIYFSYDVKMKEKGDIPEGYSVSREKKERFSLILESASTNQTSMYLCASSLSDRGYSYNSPLHFGNGTRLTVT.

The chain employs TRBV5-4 and TRBJ1-3; D possibly corresponds to TRBD1 (5 bases). V lost 3 bases to trimming and J lost 0 bases, with 10 bases between them. CDR1 is SGHNT, CDR2 YYREEE, per germline (reference sequence). This CDR3 is 15 amino acids long. CDR3 in DNA: TGTGCCAGCAGCTGGGGACTTAGCTCTGGAAACACCATATATTTT. This encodes CASSWGLSSGNTIYF. The variable domain in full, completed from reference TRBV5-4 and TRBJ1-3, reads ETGVTQSPTHLIKTRGQQVTLRCSSQSGHNTVSWYQQALGQGPQFIFQYYREEENGRGNFPPRFSGLQFPNYSSELNVNALELDDSALYLCASSWGLSSGNTIYFGEGSWLTVV.

The CDR3 sequence: CASSQVEGGEAFF. The CDR3 DNA reads TGTGCCAGCAGCCAAGTAGAGGGCGGTGAAGCTTTCTTT. The chain links TRBV14 to TRBJ1-1; no firm D call. Germline values: CDR1 SGHDN, CDR2 FVKESK. V was clipped by 1 base and J by 7 bases, with 10 bases between them. CDR3 size: 13 residues.

This chain joins TRBV27 and TRBJ1-2, with unresolved D. This CDR3 has 13 residues. Germline V gene sequence: CDR1 MNHEY, CDR2 SMNVEV (reference sequence). Trimming left V 3 bases short and J 0 bases short, with 5 bases between. In DNA form, the CDR3 reads TGTGCCAGCAGTTTTTTCGCTAACTATGGCTACACCTTC. It codes for CASSFFANYGYTF.

This clone was seen a single time. The chain recombines TRBV5-6 with TRBJ1-1; the D gene is possibly TRBD1 (5 bases). CDR1 is SGHDT, CDR2 YYEEEE, per germline. V was cut by 2 bases and J by 4 bases, with 9 bases left in between. The CDR3 spans 13 residues. CDR3 nucleotide sequence: TGTGCCAGCAGCTTAGGGGTAGCCACTGAAGCTTTCTTT. This codes for CASSLGVATEAFF.

The J gene is TRBJ2-7, the V gene TRBV7-2, with a tentative D call TRBD2 (6 bases). This CDR3 has 13 residues. V lost 4 bases to trimming and J lost 1 base, with 8 bases between them. The germline V gene has CDR1 SGHTA and CDR2 FQGNSA. Here the CDR3 reads CASSWLASYEQYF. CDR3 nucleotides: TGTGCCAGCAGCTGGCTAGCGTCCTACGAGCAGTACTTC.

This rearrangement joins TRBV5-1 to TRBJ2-5; D might be TRBD2 (6 bases). The CDR3 runs 15 residues. Looked up from germline, CDR1 is SGHRS and CDR2 is YFSETQ. V was clipped by 3 bases and J by 3 bases, with 15 bases between them. CDR3 DNA: TGCGCCAGCAGCTCCGGGGGACGGGCTAAAGAGACCCAGTACTTC. It translates to CASSSGGRAKETQYF. Together with reference TRBV5-1 and TRBJ2-5, the CDR3 gives the full variable domain: KAGVTQTPRYLIKTRGQQVTLSCSPISGHRSVSWYQQTPGQGLQFLFEYFSETQRNKGNFPGRFSGRQFSNSRSEMNVSTLELGDSALYLCASSSGGRAKETQYFGPGTRLLVL.

This clone showed up just once. V gene TRBV19 combines with J gene TRBJ1-2; 11 nucleotides line up with TRBD1. Germline CDR1 LNHDA, CDR2 SQIVND (reference sequence). The CDR3 totals 14 residues. The J segment lost 4 bases and the V segment lost 9 bases, leaving 7 bases of the junction unmatched. The CDR3 region has the DNA TGTGCCAGCTTCGGGACAGGGGGTTTCTATGGCTACACCTTC. Its protein is CASFGTGGFYGYTF.